This is a list of T cell receptor beta chains from one sample in a study of shared clonotypes between healthy human individuals. Sequencing used immunoSEQ multiplex PCR; TCRdb keeps in-frame clones, though not all of them. The sample consists of a few million clones, under 95% of them appearing once. What was sequenced was naive CD4+ T cells from PBMCs. These TCRs come from a man aged 18 to 30 in good health. Some clones in this sample may be carry-over from other donors' samples. Both conserved end residues are part of each CDR3. D genes are given only for firm matches. Expanded clones are given a class, and other clones once, few, many or no size at all.

clone_size,d_call,v_call,j_call,cdr3_aa,cdr3_nt
.,TRBD1,TRBV5-1,TRBJ1-2,CASSPPTTGARDGYTF,TGCGCCAGCAGCCCTCCCACCACAGGGGCCCGTGATGGCTACACCTTC
.,.,TRBV6-4,TRBJ1-1,CASSEGYNTEAFF,TGTGCCAGCAGTGAGGGCTATAACACTGAAGCTTTCTTT
.,.,TRBV28,TRBJ1-2,CASSLNPAGRYGYTF,TGTGCCAGCAGTTTAAACCCCGCCGGGCGCTATGGCTACACCTTC
few,.,TRBV28,TRBJ2-7,CASSQTYEQYF,TGTGCCAGCAGCCAAACCTACGAGCAGTACTTC
.,TRBD2,TRBV7-2,TRBJ2-3,CASSPGNYAGGSGDTQYF,TGTGCCAGCAGCCCGGGTAATTACGCGGGAGGTTCAGGAGATACGCAGTATTTT
.,.,TRBV30,TRBJ1-5,CAWSVLGGGNQPQHF,TGTGCCTGGAGTGTACTTGGGGGGGGCAATCAGCCCCAGCATTTT
.,TRBD1,TRBV28,TRBJ1-4,CASSLWTGGVEKLFF,TGTGCCAGCAGTTTATGGACAGGGGGTGTGGAAAAACTGTTTTTT
.,TRBD2,TRBV27,TRBJ2-2,CASTRQWTSGTGELFF,TGTGCCAGCACCAGACAATGGACTAGCGGAACCGGGGAGCTGTTTTTT
.,TRBD2,TRBV2,TRBJ2-7,CASKKGLAGGLEQYF,TGTGCCAGCAAAAAGGGACTAGCGGGAGGTCTCGAGCAGTACTTC
.,.,TRBV5-1,TRBJ1-1,CASSLEQGNTEAFF,TGCGCCAGCAGCTTGGAGCAGGGGAACACTGAAGCTTTCTTT
.,.,TRBV14,TRBJ2-1,CASSDLLKDTFYNEQFF,TGTGCCAGCAGCGACCTCCTGAAGGACACTTTTTACAATGAGCAGTTCTTC
.,.,TRBV28,TRBJ1-2,CASSLRQYGYTF,TGTGCCAGCAGTTTACGACAGTATGGCTACACCTTC
few,.,TRBV30,TRBJ1-2,CAWSPGHFYGYTF,TGTGCCTGGAGTCCGGGACACTTCTATGGCTACACCTTC
.,.,TRBV29-1,TRBJ1-2,CSVNTGGDGYTF,TGCAGCGTCAACACGGGTGGCGATGGCTACACCTTC
.,.,TRBV6-5,TRBJ2-3,CATRGRGTQYF,TGTGCCACCCGCGGCCGCGGTACGCAGTATTTT
.,.,TRBV6-6,TRBJ2-5,CASSYPRGDRVTQYF,TGTGCCAGCAGTTACCCCCGCGGGGACCGGGTGACCCAGTACTTC
.,.,TRBV5-1,TRBJ1-3,CASSFSGENTIYF,TGCGCCAGCAGCTTCTCAGGGGAGAACACCATATATTTT
once,.,TRBV6-5,TRBJ2-7,CASRRSGYYEQYF,TGTGCCAGCAGGCGCAGCGGGTACTACGAGCAGTACTTC
.,.,TRBV5-1,TRBJ1-1,CASSLEGGAVTEAFF,TGCGCCAGCAGCTTGGAAGGGGGGGCAGTCACTGAAGCTTTCTTT
few,.,TRBV7-3,TRBJ1-1,CASSFRPVGQNTEAFF,TGTGCCAGCAGCTTTCGCCCCGTAGGACAGAACACTGAAGCTTTCTTT
few,TRBD1,TRBV7-9,TRBJ1-1,CASSSTGYTEAFF,TGTGCCAGCAGCTCGACAGGGTACACTGAAGCTTTCTTT
once,TRBD2,TRBV18,TRBJ2-1,CASSVTSDYNEQFF,TGTGCCAGCTCAGTGACTAGCGACTACAATGAGCAGTTCTTC
.,TRBD2,TRBV9,TRBJ2-5,CASSGGLAGGPGETQYF,TGTGCCAGCAGCGGTGGACTAGCGGGAGGGCCCGGGGAGACCCAGTACTTC
.,.,TRBV6-5,TRBJ1-3,CASRESGNTIYF,TGTGCCAGCAGGGAGTCTGGAAACACCATATATTTT
.,TRBD1,TRBV6-1,TRBJ1-1,CASRDRDHENTEAFF,TGTGCCAGCAGGGACAGGGACCATGAGAACACTGAAGCTTTCTTT
.,TRBD1,TRBV7-2,TRBJ2-2,CASSLQQGLTGELFF,TGTGCCAGCAGCTTACAACAGGGGTTAACCGGGGAGCTGTTTTTT
.,TRBD1,TRBV2,TRBJ1-3,CASRQDRGSGNTIYF,TGTGCCAGCAGACAAGACAGGGGCTCTGGAAACACCATATATTTT
.,.,TRBV5-4,TRBJ1-1,CASSPYRKQGDAEAFF,TGTGCCAGCAGCCCTTACCGAAAACAGGGAGACGCTGAAGCTTTCTTT
.,TRBD1,TRBV5-5,TRBJ1-2,CASSPSTGTNYGYTF,TGTGCCAGCAGCCCCTCGACAGGGACCAACTATGGCTACACCTTC
.,.,TRBV9,TRBJ2-1,CASSVGLSNEQFF,TGTGCCAGCAGCGTAGGACTTAGCAATGAGCAGTTCTTC
.,TRBD1,TRBV5-1,TRBJ2-3,CASSYGQGQIDTQYF,TGCGCCAGCAGCTACGGACAGGGTCAAATAGATACGCAGTATTTT
.,TRBD1,TRBV4-1,TRBJ2-5,CASSQPDRVRETQYF,TGCGCCAGCAGCCAACCTGACAGGGTCCGGGAGACCCAGTACTTC
.,.,TRBV6-5,TRBJ2-1,CASSYSFRSSYNEQFF,TGTGCCAGCAGTTACTCGTTCAGAAGCTCCTACAATGAGCAGTTCTTC
.,.,TRBV6-5,TRBJ2-7,CASSPPGVIYEQYF,TGTGCCAGCAGTCCTCCGGGCGTGATATACGAGCAGTACTTC
.,TRBD2,TRBV7-2,TRBJ2-3,CASSLARVGTSGQDTQYF,TGTGCCAGCAGCTTAGCGCGTGTTGGGACTAGCGGTCAGGATACGCAGTATTTT
.,.,TRBV7-2,TRBJ2-1,CASSLVGPNTYNEQFF,TGTGCCAGCAGCCTCGTTGGACCGAACACCTACAATGAGCAGTTCTTC
.,TRBD2,TRBV5-4,TRBJ2-3,CASSLGGGRLSTDTQYF,TGTGCCAGCAGCTTGGGGGGCGGGAGACTCAGCACAGATACGCAGTATTTT
.,TRBD2,TRBV27,TRBJ2-7,CASSLQPGGGYEQYF,TGTGCCAGCAGTTTACAGCCGGGAGGCGGGTACGAGCAGTACTTC
.,.,TRBV7-2,TRBJ1-1,CASRADRNTEAFF,TGTGCCAGCAGAGCTGACAGGAACACTGAAGCTTTCTTT
.,.,TRBV27,TRBJ2-1,CASSLSNGEQFF,TGTGCCAGCAGTTTATCCAACGGGGAGCAGTTCTTC
.,.,TRBV4-3,TRBJ1-2,CASSQEGPQRIGYTF,TGCGCCAGCAGCCAAGAAGGGCCTCAAAGGATAGGCTACACCTTC
.,.,TRBV14,TRBJ1-4,CASSQDLVYGEKLFF,TGTGCCAGCAGCCAAGATTTGGTTTATGGTGAAAAACTGTTTTTT
.,TRBD1,TRBV4-1,TRBJ1-1,CASSQDLSRQGWTEAFF,TGCGCCAGCAGCCAAGATCTCTCTCGACAGGGTTGGACTGAAGCTTTCTTT
.,.,TRBV7-9,TRBJ2-3,CASSEHRAWGSRDTQYF,TGTGCCAGCAGCGAGCACCGTGCGTGGGGCAGTCGAGATACGCAGTATTTT
.,.,TRBV19,TRBJ1-5,CASSIGNQPQHF,TGTGCCAGTAGTATAGGCAATCAGCCCCAGCATTTT
.,TRBD1,TRBV7-3,TRBJ1-2,CASSLYTGQGYGYTF,TGTGCCAGCAGCTTATATACGGGACAGGGTTATGGCTACACCTTC
.,TRBD1,TRBV27,TRBJ2-2,CASSLDRYSGELFF,TGTGCCAGCAGTTTGGACAGGTACTCCGGGGAGCTGTTTTTT
.,.,TRBV5-1,TRBJ2-2,CASSSERAGELFF,TGCGCCAGCAGCTCCGAACGAGCCGGGGAGCTGTTTTTT